The next 2 T cell receptor beta chains were all read from a single sample in a study of CD4+ T cells in melanoma. Method: immunoSEQ multiplex PCR; TCRdb's copy keeps in-frame clones and lacks some. The table has about 140,000 clones, around nine tenths seen once. The receptors here all came from a human donor with melanoma.

V is TRBV27 and J is TRBJ1-6; 7 nucleotides line up with TRBD1. The length of the CDR3 is 14 residues. The germline V gene encodes CDR1 MNHEY and CDR2 SMNVEV (reference sequence). Unmatched junction bases numbered 8, after V lost 6 bases and J lost 9 bases. DNA of the CDR3: TGTGCCAGCAGCCCGCGACAGGGTGTTTCACCCCTCCACTTT. It is translated as CASSPRQGVSPLHF.

The V gene is TRBV6-1, the J gene TRBJ2-5; D is uncertain. The CDR3 consists of 13 residues. Germline assignment: CDR1 MNHNS and CDR2 SASEGT. The V end was cut by 9 bases, the J end by 0 bases, with 11 bases between. The CDR3 nucleotides read TGTGCCAGTCCGGACCTGTACCAAGAGACCCAGTACTTC. Translation gives CASPDLYQETQYF.